This TCR beta chain was sequenced during a study of cytomegalovirus exposure and HLA in healthy donors. On this clone itself: Its antigen is as yet unknown.

Vbeta (60) and Jbeta (13) primers were used in the PCR. The method was immunoSEQ multiplex PCR; TCRdb's version includes in-frame clones alone and lacks a portion of them. This table has around 100,000 clones, around 81% appearing once. This CDR3 is 13 amino acids long. Deletions cut 4 bases from V and 3 bases from J, with 9 bases between. The germline gives CDR1 MNHNS, CDR2 SASEGT. Study-wide results and limits: As a later analysis revealed, most CMV-associated TCR beta chains appeared HLA-restricted. Available immune exposure information covered CMV serostatus only. Roughly 170 TCR beta chains were listed as cytomegalovirus-associated.

The TCR was taken from a man aged 35-49 years in good health and CMV-seropositive. The genes are TRBV6-1 and TRBJ1-1; D possibly corresponds to TRBD1 (6 bases). Input material: PBMCs. The CDR3 spells CASSVGGDTEAFF. As DNA, the CDR3 is TGTGCCAGCAGTGTAGGGGGAGACACTGAAGCTTTCTTT.